This T cell receptor (beta chain) was observed in a study of shared clonotypes between healthy human individuals. Study-wide context: A couple of women and three men aged 18 to 49 served as donors.

Germline V gives CDR1 SNHLY, CDR2 FYNNEI. Trimming removed 3 bases at V and 2 bases at J, with 11 bases between. The CDR3 length is 14 residues. Positively selected for CCR7, the CD45RO-negative cells used as naive CD8 cells excluded terminally differentiated effector memory CD45RA+ cells. Sequencing was performed with immunoSEQ multiplex PCR; in TCRdb, only in-frame clones are kept and a portion is missing. Of roughly 550,000 clones in the sample, nearly 97% are singletons; the top ten hold roughly 0.1%. The sequenced sample consisted of naive CD8+ T cells sorted from blood. The receptor comes from a woman aged 25-40 years in good health. This chain connects TRBV2 to TRBJ2-7, with D perhaps being TRBD1 or TRBD2 (5 bases each). CDR3 in amino acids: CASSDRDATYEQYF. The CDR3 DNA follows: TGTGCCAGCAGTGATAGGGACGCAACCTACGAGCAGTACTTC.